This T cell receptor beta chain derives from a study of early T cells in non-severe SARS-CoV-2 infection. Study summary: From unsorted whole blood, bulk RNA was sequenced, and the chains remained unpaired. Points from the study as a whole: VDJdb-based matching was biased toward anti-spike CD8 responses and missed private and CD4 specificities.

The length of the CDR3 is 19 residues. Trimming removed 4 bases from V and 1 base from J; junction bases left unmatched: 15. Germline assignment: CDR1 MNHEY and CDR2 SMNVEV (reference sequence). Unique molecular identifiers were added to individual cDNA molecules. A single record per CDR3 protein comes from TCRdb applying MiXCR to the 5' RACE reads. This sample yields some 98,000 distinct CDR3 sequences, of which approximately 16% are seen a single time; roughly 1.2% belongs to the top ten. This clonotype was found many times. Its target is not known. The clonotype originates from an adult who was a healthcare worker with PCR-confirmed SARS-CoV-2 infection or an uninfected control (not recorded which). Sequences were obtained from whole blood. This chain links TRBV27 with TRBJ2-5, with 10 nucleotides matching TRBD1. CDR3 nucleotides: TGTGCCAGCAGTTCCTTACCAGGGACAGGGGTGTCCATCCAAGAGACCCAGTACTTC. Its protein is CASSSLPGTGVSIQETQYF.